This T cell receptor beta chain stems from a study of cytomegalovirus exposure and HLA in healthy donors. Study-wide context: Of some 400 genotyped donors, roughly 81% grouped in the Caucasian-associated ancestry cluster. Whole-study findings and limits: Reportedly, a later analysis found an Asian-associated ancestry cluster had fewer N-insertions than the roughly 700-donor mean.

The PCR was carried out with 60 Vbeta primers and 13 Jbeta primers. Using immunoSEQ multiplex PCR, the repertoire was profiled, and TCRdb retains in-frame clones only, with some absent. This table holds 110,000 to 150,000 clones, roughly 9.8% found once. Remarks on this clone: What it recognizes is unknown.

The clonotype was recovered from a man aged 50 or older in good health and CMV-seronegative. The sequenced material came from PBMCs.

CDR3 loop: CASKGRGTTGELFF. DNA of the CDR3: TGTGCCAGTAAGGGGAGGGGTACCACCGGGGAGCTGTTTTTT. The genes are TRBV19 and TRBJ2-2; TRBD2 agrees at 7 bases. The trim removed 7 bases at V and 4 bases at J, leaving 6 bases unmatched. Germline-derived CDR1 and CDR2 are LNHDA and SQIVND (reference sequence). The CDR3 contains 14 residues.